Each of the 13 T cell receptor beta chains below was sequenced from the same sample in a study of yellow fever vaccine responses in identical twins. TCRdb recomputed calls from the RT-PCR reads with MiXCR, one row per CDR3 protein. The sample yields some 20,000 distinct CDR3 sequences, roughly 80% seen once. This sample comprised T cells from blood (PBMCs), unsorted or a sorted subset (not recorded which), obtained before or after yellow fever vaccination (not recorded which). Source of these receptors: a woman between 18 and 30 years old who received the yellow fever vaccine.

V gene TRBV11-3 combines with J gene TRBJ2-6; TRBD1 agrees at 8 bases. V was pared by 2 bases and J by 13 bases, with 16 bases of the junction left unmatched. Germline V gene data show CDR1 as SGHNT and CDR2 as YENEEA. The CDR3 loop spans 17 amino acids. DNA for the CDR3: TGTGCCAGCAGCTTACGAAGTACCGGGACAGGTGGTGGGGTCCTGACTTTC. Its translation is CASSLRSTGTGGGVLTF. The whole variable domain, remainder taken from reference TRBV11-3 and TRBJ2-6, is EAGVVQSPRYKIIEKKQPVAFWCNPISGHNTLYWYLQNLGQGPELLIRYENEEAVDDSQLPKDRFSAERLKGVDSTLKIQPAELGDSAVYLCASSLRSTGTGGGVLTFGAGSRLTVL.

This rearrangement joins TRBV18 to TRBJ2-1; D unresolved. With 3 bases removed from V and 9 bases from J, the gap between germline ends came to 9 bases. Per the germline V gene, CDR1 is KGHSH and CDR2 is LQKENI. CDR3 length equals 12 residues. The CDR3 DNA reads TGTGCCAGCTCACCGTCCAGCCCTGAGCAGTTCTTC. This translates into CASSPSSPEQFF.

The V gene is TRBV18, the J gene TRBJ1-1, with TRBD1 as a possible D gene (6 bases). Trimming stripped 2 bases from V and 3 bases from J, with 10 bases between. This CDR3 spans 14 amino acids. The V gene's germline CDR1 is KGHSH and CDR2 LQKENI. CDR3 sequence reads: CASSPYRADTEAFF. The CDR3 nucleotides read TGTGCCAGCTCACCATACAGGGCGGACACTGAAGCTTTCTTT. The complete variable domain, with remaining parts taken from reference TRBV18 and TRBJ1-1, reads NAGVMQNPRHLVRRRGQEARLRCSPMKGHSHVYWYRQLPEEGLKFMVYLQKENIIDESGMPKERFSAEFPKEGPSILRIQQVVRGDSAAYFCASSPYRADTEAFFGQGTRLTVV.

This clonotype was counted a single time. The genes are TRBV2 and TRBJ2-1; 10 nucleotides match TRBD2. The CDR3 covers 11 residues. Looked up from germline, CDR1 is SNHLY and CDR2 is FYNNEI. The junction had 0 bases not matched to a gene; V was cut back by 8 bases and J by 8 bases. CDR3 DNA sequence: TGTGCCAGCGGGACTAGCGATGAGCAGTTCTTC. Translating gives CASGTSDEQFF. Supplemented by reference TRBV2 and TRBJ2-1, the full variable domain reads EPEVTQTPSHQVTQMGQEVILRCVPISNHLYFYWYRQILGQKVEFLVSFYNNEISEKSEIFDDQFSVERPDGSNFTLKIRSTKLEDSAMYFCASGTSDEQFFGPGTRLTVL.

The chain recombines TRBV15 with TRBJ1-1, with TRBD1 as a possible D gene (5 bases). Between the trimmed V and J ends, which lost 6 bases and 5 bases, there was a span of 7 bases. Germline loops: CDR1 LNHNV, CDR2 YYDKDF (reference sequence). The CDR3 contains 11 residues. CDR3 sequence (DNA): TGTGCCACCAGTCAGGGAACTGAAGCTTTCTTT. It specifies CATSQGTEAFF.

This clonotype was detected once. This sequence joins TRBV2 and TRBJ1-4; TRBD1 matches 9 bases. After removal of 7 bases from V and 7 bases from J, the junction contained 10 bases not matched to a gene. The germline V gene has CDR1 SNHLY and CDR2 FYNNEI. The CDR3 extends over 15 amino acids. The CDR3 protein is CASTTRGTGIEKLFF. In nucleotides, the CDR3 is TGTGCCAGCACTACCCGAGGGACAGGGATTGAAAAACTGTTTTTT.

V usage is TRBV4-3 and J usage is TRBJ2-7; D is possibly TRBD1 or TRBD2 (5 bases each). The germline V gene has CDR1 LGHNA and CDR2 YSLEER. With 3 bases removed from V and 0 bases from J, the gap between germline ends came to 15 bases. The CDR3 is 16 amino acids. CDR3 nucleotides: TGCGCCAGCAGCCATCCCAAGATCGGGGCCTCCTACGAGCAGTACTTC. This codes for CASSHPKIGASYEQYF.

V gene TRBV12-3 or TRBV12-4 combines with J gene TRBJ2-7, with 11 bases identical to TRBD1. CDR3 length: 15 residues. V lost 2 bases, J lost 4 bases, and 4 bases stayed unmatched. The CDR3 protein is CASSLRTGGWYEQYF. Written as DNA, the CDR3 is TGTGCCAGCAGTTTACGGACAGGGGGCTGGTACGAGCAGTACTTC.

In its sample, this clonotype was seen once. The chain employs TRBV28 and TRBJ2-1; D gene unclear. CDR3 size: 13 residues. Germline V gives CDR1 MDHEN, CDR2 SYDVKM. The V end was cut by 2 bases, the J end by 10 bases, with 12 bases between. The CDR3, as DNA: TGTGCCAGCAGTTTACCTACTCCTAGGGAGCAGTTCTTC. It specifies CASSLPTPREQFF. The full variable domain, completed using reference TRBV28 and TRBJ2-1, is DVKVTQSSRYLVKRTGEKVFLECVQDMDHENMFWYRQDPGLGLRLIYFSYDVKMKEKGDIPEGYSVSREKKERFSLILESASTNQTSMYLCASSLPTPREQFFGPGTRLTVL.

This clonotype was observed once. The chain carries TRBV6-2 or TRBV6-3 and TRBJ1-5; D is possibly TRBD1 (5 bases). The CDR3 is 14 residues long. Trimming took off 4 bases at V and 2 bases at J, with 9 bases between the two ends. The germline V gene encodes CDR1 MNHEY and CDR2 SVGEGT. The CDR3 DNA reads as TGTGCCAGCAGTTCCTCCAGGGGCAATCAGCCCCAGCATTTT. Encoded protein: CASSSSRGNQPQHF.

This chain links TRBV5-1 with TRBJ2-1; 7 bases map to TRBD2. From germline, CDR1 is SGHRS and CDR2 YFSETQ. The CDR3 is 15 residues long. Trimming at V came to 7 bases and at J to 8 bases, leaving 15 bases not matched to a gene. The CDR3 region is CASGPGTTDTYEQFF. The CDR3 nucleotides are TGCGCCAGCGGACCTGGGACTACCGATACCTATGAGCAGTTCTTC.

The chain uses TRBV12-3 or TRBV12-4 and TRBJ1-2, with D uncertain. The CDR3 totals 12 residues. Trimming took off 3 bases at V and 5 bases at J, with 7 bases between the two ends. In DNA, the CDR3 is TGTGCCAGCAGTTTCATGGCTTATGGCTACACCTTC. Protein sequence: CASSFMAYGYTF.

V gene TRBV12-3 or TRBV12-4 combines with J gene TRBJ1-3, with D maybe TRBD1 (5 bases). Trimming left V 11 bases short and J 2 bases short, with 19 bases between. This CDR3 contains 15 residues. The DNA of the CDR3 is TGTGCCTCCAACAGGCCCGGGTCGCCTGGAAACACCATATATTTT. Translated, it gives CASNRPGSPGNTIYF.